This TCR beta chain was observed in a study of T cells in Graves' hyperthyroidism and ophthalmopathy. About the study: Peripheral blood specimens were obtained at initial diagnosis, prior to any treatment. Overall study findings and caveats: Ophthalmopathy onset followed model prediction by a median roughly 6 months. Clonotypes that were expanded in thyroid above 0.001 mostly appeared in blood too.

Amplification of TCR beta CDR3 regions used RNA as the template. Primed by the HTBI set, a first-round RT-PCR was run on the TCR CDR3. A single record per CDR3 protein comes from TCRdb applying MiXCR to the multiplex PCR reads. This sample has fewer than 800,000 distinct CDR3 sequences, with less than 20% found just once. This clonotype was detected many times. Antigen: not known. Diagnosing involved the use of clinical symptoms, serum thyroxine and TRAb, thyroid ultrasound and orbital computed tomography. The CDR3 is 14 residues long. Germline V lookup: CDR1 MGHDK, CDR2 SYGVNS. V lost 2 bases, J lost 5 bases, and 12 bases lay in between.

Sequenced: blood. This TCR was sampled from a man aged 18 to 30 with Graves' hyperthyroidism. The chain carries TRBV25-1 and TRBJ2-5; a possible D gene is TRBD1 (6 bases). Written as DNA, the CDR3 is TGTGCCAGCAGTGAAGGGGCCCAGGGGGAGACCCAGTACTTC. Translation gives CASSEGAQGETQYF.